This T cell receptor (beta chain) was sequenced during a study of spatial heterogeneity in lung cancer. For the study at large: Matched bulk RNA-seq yielded a T cell module score, and TCR transcript counts in tumor regions correlated strongly with that score.

Whole-study findings and limits: The study found that expanded intratumoral alpha and beta TCR counts tracked tumor mutation counts.

This clonotype was detected many times. Its specificity is not known. Time point defined: sample taken at primary tumor resection. TCRdb re-called the 5' RACE reads through MiXCR, storing one row per CDR3 protein. The table lists about 15,000 distinct CDR3 sequences, roughly 5.7% of them singletons. V shed 3 bases and J shed 7 bases, with 19 bases lying between them. Germline V gives CDR1 SGHTA, CDR2 FQGTGA. The CDR3 sequence is 16 residues long. The material sequenced was lung tumor tissue, taken at surgery. V is TRBV7-3 and J is TRBJ2-1; D is possibly TRBD1 or TRBD2 (5 bases each). The TCR sequence derives from a male donor with early-stage non-small cell lung cancer. The CDR3 loop is CASSLGVRAWENEQFF. The CDR3 DNA follows: TGTGCCAGCAGCTTGGGGGTTAGGGCCTGGGAAAATGAGCAGTTCTTC.